Included here is one T cell receptor (beta chain) sequence, with context. These data originate in a study of CXCR3-negative and CXCR3-positive naive CD8 T cells. All TRB cDNA libraries came from 5' RACE performed with UMI labels. TCRdb reprocessed the 5' RACE reads and stores each CDR3 protein as one record, lacking DNA. The repertoire table contains about 5,900 distinct CDR3 sequences. The CDR3 is 15 amino acids. The germline gives CDR1 SQVTM, CDR2 ANQGSEA. The specimen sequenced was naive CXCR3- CD8+ T cells from blood. Subset denoted: CD45RO-CCR7+CD27+CD95- naive CD8+ T cells lacking CXCR3 (TNR3-). The clonotype comes from a human donor in good health. Some clones in this sample may be carry-over from other donors' samples. V usage is TRBV29-1 and J usage is TRBJ2-5; the TRBD1 assignment by TCRdb is unverifiable without DNA. CDR3 region: CSVEGGSTYQETQYF.